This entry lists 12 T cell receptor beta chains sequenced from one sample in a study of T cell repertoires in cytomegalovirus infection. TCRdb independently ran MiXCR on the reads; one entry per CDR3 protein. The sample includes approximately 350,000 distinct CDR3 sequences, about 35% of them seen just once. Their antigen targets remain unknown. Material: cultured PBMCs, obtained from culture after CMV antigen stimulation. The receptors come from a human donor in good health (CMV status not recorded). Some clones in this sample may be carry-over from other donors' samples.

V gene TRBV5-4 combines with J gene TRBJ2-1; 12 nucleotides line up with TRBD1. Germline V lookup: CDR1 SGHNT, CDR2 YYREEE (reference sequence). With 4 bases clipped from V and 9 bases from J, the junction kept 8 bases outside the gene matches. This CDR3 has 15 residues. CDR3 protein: CASSLGQGALGEQFF. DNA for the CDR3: TGTGCCAGCAGCCTGGGACAGGGGGCTTTGGGTGAGCAGTTCTTC. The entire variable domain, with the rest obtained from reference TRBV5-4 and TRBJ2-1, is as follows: ETGVTQSPTHLIKTRGQQVTLRCSSQSGHNTVSWYQQALGQGPQFIFQYYREEENGRGNFPPRFSGLQFPNYSSELNVNALELDDSALYLCASSLGQGALGEQFFGPGTRLTVL.

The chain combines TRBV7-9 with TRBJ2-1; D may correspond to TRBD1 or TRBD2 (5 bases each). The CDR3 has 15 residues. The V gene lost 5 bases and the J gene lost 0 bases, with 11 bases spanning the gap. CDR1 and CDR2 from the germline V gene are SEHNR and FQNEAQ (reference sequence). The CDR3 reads CASSPTGPSYNEQFF. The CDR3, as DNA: TGTGCCAGCAGCCCGACGGGGCCCTCCTACAATGAGCAGTTCTTC.

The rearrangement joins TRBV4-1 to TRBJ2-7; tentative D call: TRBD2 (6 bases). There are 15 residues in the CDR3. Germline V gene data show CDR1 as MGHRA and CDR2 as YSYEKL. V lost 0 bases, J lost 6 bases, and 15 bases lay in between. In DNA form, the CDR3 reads TGCGCCAGCAGCCAAGATGGGAGGTGCTCGGGCGAGCAGTACGTC. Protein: CASSQDGRCSGEQYV.

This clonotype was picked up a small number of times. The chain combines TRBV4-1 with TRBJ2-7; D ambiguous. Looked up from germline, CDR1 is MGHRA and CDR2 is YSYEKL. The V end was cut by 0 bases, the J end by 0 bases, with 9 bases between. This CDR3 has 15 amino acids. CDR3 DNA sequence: TGCGCCAGCAGCCAAGACTTCGCAGGCTCCTACGAGCAGTACTTC. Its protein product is CASSQDFAGSYEQYF.

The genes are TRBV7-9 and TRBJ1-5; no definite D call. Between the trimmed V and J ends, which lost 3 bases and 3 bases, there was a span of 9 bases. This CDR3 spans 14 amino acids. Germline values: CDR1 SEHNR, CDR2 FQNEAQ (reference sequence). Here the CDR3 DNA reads TGTGCCAGCAGCTTTCCCGGGGACAATCAGCCCCAGCATTTT. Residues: CASSFPGDNQPQHF.

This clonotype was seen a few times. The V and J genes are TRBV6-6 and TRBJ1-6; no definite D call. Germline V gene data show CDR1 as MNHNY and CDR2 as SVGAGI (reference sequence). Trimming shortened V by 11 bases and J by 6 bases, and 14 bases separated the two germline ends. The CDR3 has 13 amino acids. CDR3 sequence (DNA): TGTGCCGCCGAGCCCCTGGGTAATTCACCCCTCCACTTT. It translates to CAAEPLGNSPLHF.

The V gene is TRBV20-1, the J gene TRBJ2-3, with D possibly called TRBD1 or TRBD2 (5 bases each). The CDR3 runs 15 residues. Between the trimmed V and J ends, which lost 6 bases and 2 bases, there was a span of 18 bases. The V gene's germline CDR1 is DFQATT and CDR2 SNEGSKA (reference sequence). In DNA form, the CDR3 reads TGCAGTGCCACTAGACCGCTGGGGACCACAGATACGCAGTATTTT. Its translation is CSATRPLGTTDTQYF.

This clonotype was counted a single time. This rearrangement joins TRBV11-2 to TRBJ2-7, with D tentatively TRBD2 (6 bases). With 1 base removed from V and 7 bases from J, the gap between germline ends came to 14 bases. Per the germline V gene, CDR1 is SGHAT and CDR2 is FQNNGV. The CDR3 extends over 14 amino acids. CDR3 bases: TGTGCCAGCAGCTTAGGGTCTAGCGAGGGTGAGCAGTACGTC. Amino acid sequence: CASSLGSSEGEQYV.

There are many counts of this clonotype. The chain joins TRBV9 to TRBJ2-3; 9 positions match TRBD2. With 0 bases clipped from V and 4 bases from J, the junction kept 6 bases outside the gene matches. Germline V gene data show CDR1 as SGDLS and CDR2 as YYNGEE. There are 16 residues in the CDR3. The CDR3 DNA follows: TGTGCCAGCAGCGTAGCGGCTAGCGGGAAAGCAGATACGCAGTATTTT. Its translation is CASSVAASGKADTQYF.

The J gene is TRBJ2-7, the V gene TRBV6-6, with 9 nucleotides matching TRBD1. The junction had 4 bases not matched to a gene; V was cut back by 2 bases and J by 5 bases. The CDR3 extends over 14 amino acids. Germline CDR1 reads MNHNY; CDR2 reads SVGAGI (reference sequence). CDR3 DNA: TGTGCCAGCAGTTACAACAGGGGGCTGAACGAGCAGTACTTC. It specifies CASSYNRGLNEQYF.

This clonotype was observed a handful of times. Written as DNA, the CDR3 is TGTGCCAGCAGCTTAAGTAGCGGGAGAGAGCGCAATGAGCAGTTCTTC. This codes for CASSLSSGRERNEQFF. V usage is TRBV11-2 and J usage is TRBJ2-1; 9 bases align to TRBD2. The V and J ends lost 2 bases and 6 bases, in that order; junction bases with no gene match: 8. The CDR3 loop spans 16 amino acids. Germline V gene data show CDR1 as SGHAT and CDR2 as FQNNGV.

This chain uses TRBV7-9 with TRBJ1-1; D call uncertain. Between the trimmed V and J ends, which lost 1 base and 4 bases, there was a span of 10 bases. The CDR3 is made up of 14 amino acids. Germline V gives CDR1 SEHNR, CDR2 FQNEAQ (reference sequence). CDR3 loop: CASSLVGVSTEAFF. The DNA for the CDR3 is TGTGCCAGCAGCTTAGTTGGGGTATCCACTGAAGCTTTCTTT.